The 31 T cell receptor beta chains presented below share a single source sample, sequenced in a study of cytomegalovirus exposure and HLA in healthy donors (dated by TCRdb to about 2017). Library construction relied on the immunoSEQ multiplex PCR assay. For the multiplex PCR, a mixture combining 60 forward primers for TCR Vbeta segments and 13 reverse primers for TCR Jbeta segments was used. The clones in this table, taken by TCRdb from immuneACCESS, are in-frame only. Not every clone is retained; where verified, under half of the shortfall comes from an unresolved V gene, and the cause of the rest is unknown. In all, the sample holds around 94,000 clones, and about 73% of those were seen once. The biggest ten clones account for roughly 4.2% of the sample. Sequencing was performed on PBMCs. All receptors derive from a woman in her thirties or forties in good health and CMV-seropositive.

DNA for the CDR3: TGTGCCAGCAGCGCGACAGACTCTGGAAACACCATATATTTT. Translating it yields CASSATDSGNTIYF. The V and J genes are TRBV7-8 and TRBJ1-3; D perhaps matches TRBD1 (5 bases). From germline, CDR1 is SGHVS and CDR2 FQNEAQ. The CDR3 consists of 14 residues. Trimming pared 5 bases from V and 0 bases from J, leaving 8 bases between. The full variable domain, rest sourced from reference TRBV7-8 and TRBJ1-3, is GAGVSQSPRYKVAKRGQDVALRCDPISGHVSLFWYQQALGQGPEFLTYFQNEAQLDKSGLPSDRFFAERPEGSVSTLKIQRTQQEDSAVYLCASSATDSGNTIYFGEGSWLTVV.

The V gene is TRBV6-6, the J gene TRBJ1-5; 7 positions agree with TRBD1. From germline, CDR1 is MNHNY and CDR2 SVGAGI (reference sequence). J gave up 3 bases and V 10 bases, and 6 bases lay outside the gene matches. CDR3 size: 13 residues. CDR3 sequence reads: CATITGDNQPQHF. DNA for the CDR3: TGTGCCACCATTACAGGGGACAATCAGCCCCAGCATTTT.

This sequence joins TRBV28 and TRBJ2-7; 8 bases agree with TRBD1. The V gene end was trimmed by 10 bases and the J gene end by 1 base; junction bases not matched to a gene: 9. The length of the CDR3 is 14 residues. Per germline, CDR1 MDHEN and CDR2 SYDVKM. The CDR3 nucleotides read TGTGCCACCCAACAGGGGGGACCATCCTACGAGCAGTACTTC. This sequence encodes CATQQGGPSYEQYF. The variable domain in full, completed from reference TRBV28 and TRBJ2-7, reads DVKVTQSSRYLVKRTGEKVFLECVQDMDHENMFWYRQDPGLGLRLIYFSYDVKMKEKGDIPEGYSVSREKKERFSLILESASTNQTSMYLCATQQGGPSYEQYFGPGTRLTVT.

The count of this clone is one. J is TRBJ2-7 and V is TRBV14; tentative D call: TRBD2 (5 bases). Germline V gene lookup returns CDR1 SGHDN and CDR2 FVKESK. The ends were cut back, 3 bases at V and 6 bases at J, with 15 bases in the middle. The CDR3 sequence is 14 residues long. CDR3 sequence: CASSHTGWGSEQYF. In DNA, the CDR3 is TGTGCCAGCAGCCATACGGGGTGGGGATCCGAGCAGTACTTC. Full variable domain (outside the CDR3, taken from reference TRBV14 and TRBJ2-7): EAGVTQFPSHSVIEKGQTVTLRCDPISGHDNLYWYRRVMGKEIKFLLHFVKESKQDESGMPNNRFLAERTGGTYSTLKVQPAELEDSGVYFCASSHTGWGSEQYFGPGTRLTVT.

The chain links TRBV30 to TRBJ2-1, with 13 bases lining up with TRBD2. This CDR3 has 20 residues. Germline-derived CDR1 and CDR2 are GTSNPN and SVGIG (reference sequence). Germline trimming cut 0 bases from V and 5 bases from J; bases unmatched to any gene: 16. CDR3 sequence (DNA): TGTGCCTGGAGTGTACCCTTGGGACTAGCGGGATGGACTATTCACAATGAGCAGTTCTTC. Protein sequence: CAWSVPLGLAGWTIHNEQFF.

This chain connects TRBV4-3 to TRBJ2-3, with D unresolved. V lost 2 bases, J lost 0 bases, and 9 bases lay in between. Germline-derived CDR1 and CDR2 are LGHNA and YSLEER. This CDR3 has 15 residues. CDR3 nucleotide sequence: TGCGCCAGCAGCCAACGTAAATCCAGCACAGATACGCAGTATTTT. Translating it yields CASSQRKSSTDTQYF.

J is TRBJ2-1 and V is TRBV28; 8 nucleotides align to TRBD2. V lost 5 bases to trimming and J lost 4 bases; unmatched junction nucleotides: 1. The CDR3 extends over 13 amino acids. CDR1 and CDR2 from the germline V gene are MDHEN and SYDVKM. CDR3 protein: CASSVAGYNEQFF. CDR3 sequence (DNA): TGTGCCAGCAGTGTAGCGGGGTACAATGAGCAGTTCTTC.

The chain carries TRBV27 and TRBJ2-1, with 11 bases fitting TRBD2. The V segment lost 5 bases and the J segment 3 bases; nucleotides outside the gene matches: 3. The CDR3 is 15 residues long. Germline CDR1 is MNHEY and CDR2 is SMNVEV (reference sequence). The CDR3, as DNA: TGTGCCAGCAGTATTACTAGCGGGAGCTACAATGAGCAGTTCTTC. The encoded protein is CASSITSGSYNEQFF.

This clone was seen more than once but under ten times. The CDR3 here is CASNPIAPGQGAPELFF. The CDR3 DNA reads as TGCGCCAGCAACCCAATAGCTCCGGGACAGGGGGCACCGGAGCTGTTTTTT. The V and J genes are TRBV5-1 and TRBJ2-2; 12 bases are shared with TRBD1. With V trimmed by 6 bases and J by 10 bases, 16 bases remained unmatched. Germline V gives CDR1 SGHRS, CDR2 YFSETQ. This CDR3 contains 17 residues.

The rearrangement links TRBV27 to TRBJ2-7; 7 bases agree with TRBD1. The CDR3 covers 14 residues. Germline-derived CDR1 and CDR2 are MNHEY and SMNVEV (reference sequence). The junction had 6 bases not matched to a gene; V was cut back by 4 bases and J by 3 bases. The CDR3 sequence is CASSSWTGLYEQYF. CDR3 nucleotide sequence: TGTGCCAGCAGTTCTTGGACAGGCCTCTACGAGCAGTACTTC.

The chain couples TRBV5-1 to TRBJ2-2; 7 bases are a match to TRBD2. Losses at the gene ends were 4 bases for V and 4 bases for J; bases not matched to a gene: 7. Germline V gives CDR1 SGHRS, CDR2 YFSETQ. This CDR3 has 15 residues. This CDR3 reads CASSDFLAGTGELFF. In DNA form, the CDR3 reads TGCGCCAGCAGCGATTTTTTAGCGGGCACCGGGGAGCTGTTTTTT.

This clone was detected a few times. The rearrangement links TRBV4-3 to TRBJ2-1; D gene uncertain. V lost 2 bases and J lost 10, with 9 bases in between. Germline V gene data show CDR1 as LGHNA and CDR2 as YSLEER. The CDR3 extends over 12 amino acids. As DNA, the CDR3 is TGCGCCAGCAGCCAACAGGATGAGGAGCAGTTCTTC. Protein sequence: CASSQQDEEQFF.

This chain links TRBV30 with TRBJ1-5; D gene unclear. The CDR3 length is 12 residues. Trimming removed 0 bases from V and 9 bases from J, with 9 bases in between. Per germline, CDR1 GTSNPN and CDR2 SVGIG (reference sequence). CDR3 in DNA: TGTGCCTGGAGTGTTAAACTCGGGCCCCAGCATTTT. Its translation: CAWSVKLGPQHF.

The chain is built from TRBV4-3 and TRBJ1-5; no definite D call. Trimming left V 0 bases short and J 3 bases short, with 15 bases between. The CDR3 covers 17 residues. Germline CDR1 LGHNA, CDR2 YSLEER. The CDR3, as DNA: TGCGCCAGCAGCCAAGATTTGTTTCGAGGGATCAATCAGCCCCAGCATTTT. The encoded protein is CASSQDLFRGINQPQHF.

This chain uses TRBV4-3 with TRBJ2-1; 10 bases line up with TRBD2. The CDR3 loop spans 16 amino acids. J lost 7 bases, V lost 0 bases, and 6 bases had no gene match. CDR1 is LGHNA and CDR2 is YSLEER in the germline V gene. CDR3 sequence (DNA): TGCGCCAGCAGCCAAGACAGCGGGAGGGGTGGGAATGAGCAGTTCTTC. Translated: CASSQDSGRGGNEQFF.

This clone occurred once. The chain has TRBV6-6 and TRBJ2-5; 10 nucleotides agree with TRBD1. The better agreement between TRBJ2-7 and the DNA end casts doubt on the J call. Germline V CDR1 and CDR2: MNHNY, SVGAGI (reference sequence). The CDR3 is made up of 14 amino acids. CDR3 sequence: CASSYRGQGNEQYF. CDR3 nucleotide sequence: TGTGCCAGCAGTTACCGGGGACAGGGGAACGAGCAGTACTTC.

The rearrangement joins TRBV5-6 to TRBJ1-2; weak D call: TRBD1 (5 bases). CDR1 is SGHDT, CDR2 YYEEEE, per germline. This CDR3 is built from 13 residues. Trimming took off 2 bases at V and 6 bases at J, with 11 bases between the two ends. The CDR3 sequence: CASSFQGTDGYTF. The CDR3 DNA reads TGTGCCAGCAGCTTTCAGGGCACGGATGGCTACACCTTC.

The chain employs TRBV14 and TRBJ2-1; TRBD2 is a possible D gene (6 bases). Per the germline V gene, CDR1 is SGHDN and CDR2 is FVKESK. The CDR3 has 15 amino acids. Trimming took off 6 bases at V and 4 bases at J, with 16 bases between the two ends. The CDR3 loop is CASRPPPAGYNEQFF. CDR3 bases: TGTGCCAGCAGACCTCCCCCCGCGGGGTACAATGAGCAGTTCTTC.

This clone came up once. This rearrangement joins TRBV5-1 to TRBJ1-1; 8 bases are shared with TRBD1. Unmatched junction bases numbered 5, after V lost 2 bases and J lost 2 bases. This CDR3 has 15 amino acids. Germline assignment: CDR1 SGHRS and CDR2 YFSETQ. The chain's CDR3 is CASSFDRGRNTEAFF. In nucleotides, the CDR3 is TGCGCCAGCAGCTTTGACAGGGGTAGAAACACTGAAGCTTTCTTT.

This clone appeared a single time. V is TRBV19 and J is TRBJ1-2; D perhaps matches TRBD1 (5 bases). Germline CDR1 reads LNHDA; CDR2 reads SQIVND (reference sequence). Between the trimmed V and J ends, which lost 0 bases and 2 bases, there was a span of 16 bases. This CDR3 contains 17 residues. DNA for the CDR3: TGTGCCAGTAGTATAGAAGGGTGGCAGGGAGGAAACTATGGCTACACCTTC. It codes for CASSIEGWQGGNYGYTF.

The genes are TRBV5-8 and TRBJ1-5; no firm D call. The V gene lost 0 bases and the J gene lost 9 bases, with 4 bases spanning the gap. Germline V gives CDR1 SGHTS, CDR2 YDEGEE. CDR3 size: 11 residues. CDR3 bases: TGTGCCAGCAGCTTGGCCAGGCCCCAGCATTTT. This gives the protein CASSLARPQHF.

The chain uses TRBV11-2 and TRBJ2-1; 7 bases agree with TRBD1. Losses at the gene ends were 5 bases for V and 9 bases for J; bases not matched to a gene: 10. Germline-derived CDR1 and CDR2 are SGHAT and FQNNGV. The CDR3 runs 14 residues. In DNA form, the CDR3 reads TGTGCCAGCAGCGAAACTGCACAGGGGTCTGAGCAGTTCTTC. This codes for CASSETAQGSEQFF.

This rearrangement joins TRBV30 to TRBJ1-4, with 9 bases that match TRBD1. CDR1 and CDR2 from the germline V gene are GTSNPN and SVGIG (reference sequence). With V trimmed by 5 bases and J by 6 bases, 4 bases remained unmatched. The CDR3 spans 13 residues. CDR3 sequence reads: CAWAGTGHEKLFF. CDR3 nucleotides: TGTGCCTGGGCCGGGACAGGGCATGAAAAACTGTTTTTT. Drawing the rest from reference TRBV30 and TRBJ1-4, the complete variable domain is SQTIHQWPATLVQPVGSPLSLECTVEGTSNPNLYWYRQAAGRGLQLLFYSVGIGQISSEVPQNLSASRPQDRQFILSSKKLLLSDSGFYLCAWAGTGHEKLFFGSGTQLSVL.

The gene calls are TRBV25-1 and TRBJ2-2; maybe TRBD2 (5 bases). Trimming removed 6 bases at V and 2 bases at J, with 13 bases between. This CDR3 comprises 15 residues. Germline CDR1 and CDR2: MGHDK and SYGVNS. CDR3 protein: CASRDSATNTGELFF. The CDR3, as DNA: TGTGCCAGCAGGGATAGCGCAACTAACACCGGGGAGCTGTTTTTT.

Written as DNA, the CDR3 is TGCGCCAGCAGCCAAGATGGCCGGGGGTGGGCAGATACGCAGTATTTT. Amino acid sequence: CASSQDGRGWADTQYF. The rearrangement uses TRBV4-3 and TRBJ2-3, with D perhaps TRBD2 (6 bases). Germline V gene sequence: CDR1 LGHNA, CDR2 YSLEER. The CDR3 is made up of 16 amino acids. The V end lost 0 bases, the J end lost 4 bases, and 14 bases lay between the germline ends.

This rearrangement joins TRBV7-6 to TRBJ2-7; 7 positions agree with TRBD1. Germline CDR1 is SGHVS and CDR2 is FNYEAQ. This CDR3 is built from 12 residues. V lost 5 bases to trimming and J lost 5 bases; unmatched junction nucleotides: 3. The CDR3 nucleotides read TGTGCCAGCAGCCAGACAGGGAACGAGCAGTACTTC. The encoded protein is CASSQTGNEQYF.

CDR3 in amino acids: CASSRRGGLETQYF. The CDR3 nucleotides read TGTGCCAGCAGCCGGAGGGGAGGGCTGGAGACCCAGTACTTC. The J gene is TRBJ2-5, the V gene TRBV7-9, with 7 positions matching TRBD2. The CDR3 runs to 14 residues. CDR1 SEHNR and CDR2 FQNEAQ come from the germline V gene (reference sequence). J was trimmed by 5 bases and V by 5 bases; bases with no gene match: 8.

This clone was counted a few times. The chain links TRBV12-5 to TRBJ1-2; D not certain. This CDR3 region has 12 residues. Germline loops: CDR1 LGHNT, CDR2 FRNRAP. V was trimmed by 2 bases and J by 2 bases, leaving 3 bases between them. In DNA form, the CDR3 reads TGTGCTAGTGGTTTGCAGAACTATGGCTACACCTTC. Its translation: CASGLQNYGYTF.

The chain recombines TRBV5-6 with TRBJ2-7; 7 bases agree with TRBD1. Germline V gene data show CDR1 as SGHDT and CDR2 as YYEEEE. The CDR3 is 15 amino acids. Losses at the gene ends were 2 bases for V and 4 bases for J; bases not matched to a gene: 9. The CDR3 coding sequence is TGTGCCAGCAGCTTCCGACAAGGGGGCCGGTACGAGCAGTACTTC. Its protein product is CASSFRQGGRYEQYF.

The genes are TRBV11-2 and TRBJ2-3, with 11 bases matching TRBD2. Germline V gene lookup returns CDR1 SGHAT and CDR2 FQNNGV. The J segment lost 2 bases and the V segment lost 2 bases, leaving 3 bases of the junction unmatched. CDR3 size: 16 residues. The CDR3 protein is CASSLIAGGDTDTQYF. CDR3 DNA: TGTGCCAGCAGCTTAATAGCGGGAGGGGACACAGATACGCAGTATTTT.

This chain joins TRBV6-1 and TRBJ2-2; the match to TRBD1 covers 8 bases. Germline lookup yields CDR1 MNHNS and CDR2 SASEGT. CDR3 size: 15 residues. With 6 bases clipped from V and 7 bases from J, the junction kept 10 bases outside the gene matches. This CDR3 is CASRRDRPIIGELFF. The CDR3 DNA sequence: TGTGCCAGCAGGAGGGACAGGCCCATCATCGGGGAGCTGTTTTTT.